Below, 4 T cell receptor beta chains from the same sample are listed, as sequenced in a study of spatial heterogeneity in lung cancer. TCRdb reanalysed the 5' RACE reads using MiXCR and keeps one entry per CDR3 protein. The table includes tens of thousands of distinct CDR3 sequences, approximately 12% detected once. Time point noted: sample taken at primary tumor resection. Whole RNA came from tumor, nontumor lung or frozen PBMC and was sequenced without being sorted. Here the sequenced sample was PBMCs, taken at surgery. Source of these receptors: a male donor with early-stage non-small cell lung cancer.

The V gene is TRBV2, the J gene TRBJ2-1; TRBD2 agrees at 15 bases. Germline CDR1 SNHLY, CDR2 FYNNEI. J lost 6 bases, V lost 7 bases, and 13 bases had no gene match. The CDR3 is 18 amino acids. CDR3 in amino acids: CASTGLAGGPMTGNEQFF. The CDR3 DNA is TGTGCCAGCACCGGACTAGCGGGGGGGCCAATGACAGGCAATGAGCAGTTCTTC.

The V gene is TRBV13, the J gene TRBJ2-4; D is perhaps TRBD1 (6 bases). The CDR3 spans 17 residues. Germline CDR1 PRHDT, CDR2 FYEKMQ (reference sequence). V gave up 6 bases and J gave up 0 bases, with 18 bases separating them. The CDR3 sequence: CASSRFRDTVAKNIQYF. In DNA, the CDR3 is TGTGCCAGCAGTCGTTTCCGGGACACAGTAGCCAAAAACATTCAGTACTTC.

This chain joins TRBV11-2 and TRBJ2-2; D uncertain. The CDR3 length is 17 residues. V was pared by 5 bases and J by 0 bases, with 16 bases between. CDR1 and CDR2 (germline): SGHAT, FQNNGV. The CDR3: CASSTLSHSSNTGELFF. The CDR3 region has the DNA TGTGCCAGCAGCACGCTTTCGCACAGCTCGAACACCGGGGAGCTGTTTTTT.

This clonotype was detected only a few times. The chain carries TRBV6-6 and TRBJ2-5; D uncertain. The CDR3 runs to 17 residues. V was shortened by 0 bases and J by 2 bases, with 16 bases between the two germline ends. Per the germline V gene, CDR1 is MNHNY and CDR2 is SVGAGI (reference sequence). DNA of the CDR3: TGTGCCAGCAGTTACTCGGGAAGAAATAGCCGACAAGAGACCCAGTACTTC. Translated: CASSYSGRNSRQETQYF.